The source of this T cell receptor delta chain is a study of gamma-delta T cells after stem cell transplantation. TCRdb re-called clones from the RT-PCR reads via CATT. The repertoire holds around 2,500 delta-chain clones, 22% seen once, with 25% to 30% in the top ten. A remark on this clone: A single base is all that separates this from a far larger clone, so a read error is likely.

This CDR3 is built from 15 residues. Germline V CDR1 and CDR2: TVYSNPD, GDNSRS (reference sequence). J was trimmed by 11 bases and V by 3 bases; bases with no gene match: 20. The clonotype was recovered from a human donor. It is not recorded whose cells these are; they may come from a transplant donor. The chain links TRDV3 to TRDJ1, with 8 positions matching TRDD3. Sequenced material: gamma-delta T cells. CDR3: CAFPISDGGDTHLIF. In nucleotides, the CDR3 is TGTGCCTTCCCCATCTCCGACGGCGGGGATACTCACCTCATCTTT.